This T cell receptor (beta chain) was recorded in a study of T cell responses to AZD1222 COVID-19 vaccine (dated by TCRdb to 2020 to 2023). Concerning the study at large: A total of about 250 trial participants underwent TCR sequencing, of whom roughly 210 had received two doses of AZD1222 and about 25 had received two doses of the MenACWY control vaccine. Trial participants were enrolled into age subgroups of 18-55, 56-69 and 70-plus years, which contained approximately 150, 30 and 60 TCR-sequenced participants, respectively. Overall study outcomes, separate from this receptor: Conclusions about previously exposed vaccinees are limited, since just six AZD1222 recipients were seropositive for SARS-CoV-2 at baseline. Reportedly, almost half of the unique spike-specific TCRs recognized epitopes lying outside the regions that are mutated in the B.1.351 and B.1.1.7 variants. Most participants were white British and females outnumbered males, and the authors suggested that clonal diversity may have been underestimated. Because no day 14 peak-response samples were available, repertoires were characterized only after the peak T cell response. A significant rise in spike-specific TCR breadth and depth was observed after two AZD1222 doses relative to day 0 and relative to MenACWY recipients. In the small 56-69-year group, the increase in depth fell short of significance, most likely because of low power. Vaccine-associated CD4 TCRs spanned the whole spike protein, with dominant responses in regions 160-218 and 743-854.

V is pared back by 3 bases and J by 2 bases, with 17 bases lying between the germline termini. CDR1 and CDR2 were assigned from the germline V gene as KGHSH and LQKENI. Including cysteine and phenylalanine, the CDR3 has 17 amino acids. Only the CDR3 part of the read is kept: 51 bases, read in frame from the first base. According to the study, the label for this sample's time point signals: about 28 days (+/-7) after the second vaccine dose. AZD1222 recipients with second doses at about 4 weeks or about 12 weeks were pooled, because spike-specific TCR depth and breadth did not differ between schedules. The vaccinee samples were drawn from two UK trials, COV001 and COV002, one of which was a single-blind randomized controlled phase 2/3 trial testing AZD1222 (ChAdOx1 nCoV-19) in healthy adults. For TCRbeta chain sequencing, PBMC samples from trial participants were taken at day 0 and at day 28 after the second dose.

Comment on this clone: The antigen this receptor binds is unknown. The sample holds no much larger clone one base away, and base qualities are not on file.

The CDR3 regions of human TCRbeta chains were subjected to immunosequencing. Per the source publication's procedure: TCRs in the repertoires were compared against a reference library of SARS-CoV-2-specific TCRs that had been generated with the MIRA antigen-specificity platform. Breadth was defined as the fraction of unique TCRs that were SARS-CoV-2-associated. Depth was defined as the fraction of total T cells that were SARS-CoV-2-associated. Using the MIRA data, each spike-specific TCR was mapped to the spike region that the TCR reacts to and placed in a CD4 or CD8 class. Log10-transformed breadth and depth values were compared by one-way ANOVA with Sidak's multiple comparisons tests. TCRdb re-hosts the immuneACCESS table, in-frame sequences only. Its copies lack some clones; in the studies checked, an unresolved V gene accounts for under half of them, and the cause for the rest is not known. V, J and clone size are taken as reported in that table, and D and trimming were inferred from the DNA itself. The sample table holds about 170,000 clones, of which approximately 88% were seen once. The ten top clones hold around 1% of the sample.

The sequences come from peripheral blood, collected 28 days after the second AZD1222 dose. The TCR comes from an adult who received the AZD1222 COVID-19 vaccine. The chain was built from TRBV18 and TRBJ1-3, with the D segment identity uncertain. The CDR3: CASSPSGVGLAGNTIYF. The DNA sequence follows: TGTGCCAGCTCACCTTCTGGGGTTGGGCTAGCTGGAAACACCATATATTTT.